This T cell receptor (beta chain) appears in the sequencing data of a study of cytomegalovirus exposure and HLA in healthy donors. In the study overall: Later analysis reported that the 120 validation repertoires shared the platform of the approximately 670 first-cohort repertoires.

V was pared by 2 bases and J by 5 bases, with 13 bases between. This CDR3 is built from 15 residues. CDR1 and CDR2 (germline): SGHRS, YFSETQ. Study outcomes and limitations: A few chains tied to CMV proved CMV antigen-specific in vitro. With high specificity and sensitivity, the classifier reportedly diagnosed cytomegalovirus status.

TCRdb keeps only in-frame clones here, not all; method: immunoSEQ multiplex PCR. The sample records about 74,000 clones, 94% being singletons. Comments on this clone: Its antigen is unknown.

The material sequenced was PBMCs. This sequence originates from a young woman in good health and CMV-seropositive. The rearrangement links TRBV5-1 to TRBJ1-4, with a possible D match to TRBD1 (5 bases). The CDR3 sequence is CASSFGQGPNEKLFF. In DNA, the CDR3 is TGCGCCAGCAGCTTCGGGCAGGGCCCCAATGAAAAACTGTTTTTT.